One sample yielded the 21 T cell receptor beta chains listed below, sequenced in a study of blood T cell repertoires in COVID-19. Sequencing used immunoSEQ multiplex PCR; TCRdb keeps in-frame clones, though not all of them. Here the sample spans 150,000 to 200,000 clones, roughly nine tenths being singletons. Input material: peripheral blood. The receptors derive from an older woman with COVID-19, enrolled during active disease.

The V call is TRBV29-1, the J call TRBJ2-1; TRBD2 matches at 15 bases. The CDR3 sequence is 15 residues long. Germline CDR1 is SQVTM and CDR2 is ANQGSEA. The V segment lost 6 bases and the J segment 15 bases; nucleotides outside the gene matches: 15. The CDR3 coding sequence is TGCAGCGTGCTACAATCCGGGACTAGCGGGAGGCGAGGGTTCTTC. Protein product: CSVLQSGTSGRRGFF.

V gene TRBV2 combines with J gene TRBJ1-2; D is perhaps TRBD1 (6 bases). With 1 base removed from V and 4 bases from J, the gap between germline ends came to 16 bases. The CDR3 is 16 amino acids. Germline loops: CDR1 SNHLY, CDR2 FYNNEI. This CDR3 is CASSEEGGTAAYGYTF. CDR3 DNA sequence: TGTGCCAGCAGTGAAGAGGGGGGGACTGCAGCCTATGGCTACACCTTC.

The chain combines TRBV16 with TRBJ1-4; tentative D call: TRBD1 (5 bases). The V end was cut by 1 base, the J end by 8 bases, with 14 bases between. The CDR3 length is 15 residues. CDR1 KGHSY and CDR2 FQNENV come from the germline V gene. DNA for the CDR3: TGTGCCAGCAGCCAATTTTCAGGGATCGGGGAAAAACTGTTTTTT. Amino acid sequence: CASSQFSGIGEKLFF.

The V call is TRBV25-1, the J call TRBJ2-7; no firm D call. Germline V gene lookup returns CDR1 MGHDK and CDR2 SYGVNS. Deletions cut 6 bases from V and 3 bases from J, with 15 bases between. This CDR3 contains 14 residues. This chain's CDR3 is CASRSIGSYYEQYF. The CDR3 coding sequence is TGTGCCAGCAGATCAATCGGGTCTTACTACGAGCAGTACTTC.

V gene TRBV30 combines with J gene TRBJ1-1; no definite D call. The germline V gene has CDR1 GTSNPN and CDR2 SVGIG (reference sequence). The CDR3 runs 13 residues. V was shortened by 0 bases and J by 1 base, with 6 bases between the two germline ends. The CDR3 loop reads CAWSVSENTEAFF. CDR3 in DNA: TGTGCCTGGAGTGTCTCAGAGAACACTGAAGCTTTCTTT.

This clone came up once. This chain connects TRBV27 to TRBJ1-2; D is possibly TRBD1 (5 bases). The V gene's germline CDR1 is MNHEY and CDR2 SMNVEV (reference sequence). V lost 0 bases and J lost 4, with 15 bases in between. The CDR3 runs to 16 residues. CDR3 sequence (DNA): TGTGCCAGCAGTTTATCCCCTCAGGGACTGAGCTATGGCTACACCTTC. It encodes CASSLSPQGLSYGYTF.

This sequence joins TRBV7-2 and TRBJ2-7, with unresolved D. Germline CDR1 SGHTA, CDR2 FQGNSA. The length of the CDR3 is 14 residues. V was shortened by 1 base and J by 4 bases, with 11 bases between the two germline ends. CDR3 nucleotides: TGTGCCAGCAGCTTAGAGAACTATCTATACGAGCAGTACTTC. Its protein product is CASSLENYLYEQYF. Combining the CDR3 with reference TRBV7-2 and TRBJ2-7 gives the whole variable domain GAGVSQSPSNKVTEKGKDVELRCDPISGHTALYWYRQSLGQGLEFLIYFQGNSAPDKSGLPSDRFSAERTGGSVSTLTIQRTQQEDSAVYLCASSLENYLYEQYFGPGTRLTVT.

The genes are TRBV6-5 and TRBJ2-7, with a tentative D call TRBD1 (6 bases). The germline gives CDR1 MNHEY, CDR2 SVGAGI. Trimming shortened V by 6 bases and J by 6 bases, and 15 bases separated the two germline ends. CDR3 length: 13 residues. The CDR3 region has the DNA TGTGCCAGCAGCCTACAGGGTAATAGCGAGCAGTACTTC. This encodes CASSLQGNSEQYF.

J is TRBJ2-1 and V is TRBV30; 11 positions match TRBD2. Germline V CDR1 and CDR2: GTSNPN, SVGIG (reference sequence). Trimming at V came to 5 bases and at J to 6 bases, leaving 9 bases not matched to a gene. The CDR3 length is 15 residues. The CDR3 DNA reads as TGTGCCTGGCACCCGGGACTAGCGGCTCGCAATGAGCAGTTCTTC. Translation gives CAWHPGLAARNEQFF.

The chain has TRBV27 and TRBJ2-7, with 8 bases fitting TRBD2. The trim removed 0 bases at V and 0 bases at J, leaving 7 bases unmatched. There are 17 residues in the CDR3. Germline CDR1 is MNHEY and CDR2 is SMNVEV (reference sequence). In nucleotides, the CDR3 is TGTGCCAGCAGTTTATCGGGGACTAGTCTTAACTCCTACGAGCAGTACTTC. This gives the protein CASSLSGTSLNSYEQYF.

V is TRBV5-4 and J is TRBJ1-3; 12 positions match TRBD1. CDR1 and CDR2 from the germline V gene are SGHNT and YYREEE (reference sequence). CDR3 size: 17 residues. Germline trimming cut 2 bases from V and 1 base from J; bases unmatched to any gene: 4. The CDR3 region has the DNA TGTGCCAGCAGCTTAGGGACAGGGGGCTTATCTGGAAACACCATATATTTT. Amino acid sequence: CASSLGTGGLSGNTIYF.

This chain joins TRBV6-6 and TRBJ2-7; 8 bases are a match to TRBD2. After removal of 8 bases from V and 3 bases from J, the junction contained 3 bases not matched to a gene. CDR1 is MNHNY, CDR2 SVGAGI, per germline (reference sequence). The CDR3 runs 12 residues. Written as DNA, the CDR3 is TGTGCCAGCCAAAGCGGGAGCTACGAGCAGTACTTC. This encodes CASQSGSYEQYF.

The chain joins TRBV4-3 to TRBJ2-7; 10 bases agree with TRBD1. This CDR3 has 15 amino acids. Trimming at V came to 2 bases and at J to 5 bases, leaving 6 bases not matched to a gene. CDR1 is LGHNA and CDR2 is YSLEER in the germline V gene. CDR3: CASSQRDRGNHEQYF. DNA for the CDR3: TGCGCCAGCAGCCAAAGGGACAGGGGTAATCACGAGCAGTACTTC.

This clone was counted between two and nine times. The chain joins TRBV9 to TRBJ1-2; D is possibly TRBD1 (5 bases). This CDR3 contains 13 residues. V was cut by 0 bases and J by 6 bases, with 9 bases left in between. Germline CDR1 SGDLS, CDR2 YYNGEE. The CDR3 spells CASSVVSGNGYTF. DNA of the CDR3: TGTGCCAGCAGCGTAGTATCAGGGAATGGCTACACCTTC.

V is TRBV27 and J is TRBJ1-1, with TRBD1 matching 10 bases. Germline V gives CDR1 MNHEY, CDR2 SMNVEV (reference sequence). The CDR3 has 18 amino acids. The J segment lost 0 bases and the V segment lost 3 bases, leaving 10 bases of the junction unmatched. The CDR3 region has the DNA TGTGCCAGCAGTTTTAGTGGGACAGGGGCTCACATGAACACTGAAGCTTTCTTT. Translation: CASSFSGTGAHMNTEAFF.

The chain has TRBV18 and TRBJ2-7; 7 positions agree with TRBD1. CDR3 length: 12 amino acids. Trimming cost V 5 bases and J 6 bases; bases outside gene matches: 4. From germline, CDR1 is KGHSH and CDR2 LQKENI. The CDR3 region is CASSKGAGEQYF. The CDR3 DNA reads as TGTGCCAGCTCAAAGGGGGCCGGCGAGCAGTACTTC.

This chain joins TRBV5-6 and TRBJ1-6; D not resolved. The V gene lost 2 bases and the J gene lost 10 bases, with 16 bases spanning the gap. CDR1 is SGHDT and CDR2 is YYEEEE in the germline V gene. This CDR3 region has 15 residues. In nucleotides, the CDR3 is TGTGCCAGCAGCTTTCAGGCCTTGGAAGGATCACCCCTCCACTTT. Translated, it gives CASSFQALEGSPLHF. Combining the CDR3 with reference TRBV5-6 and TRBJ1-6 gives the whole variable domain DAGVTQSPTHLIKTRGQQVTLRCSPKSGHDTVSWYQQALGQGPQFIFQYYEEEERQRGNFPDRFSGHQFPNYSSELNVNALLLGDSALYLCASSFQALEGSPLHFGNGTRLTVT.

V and J are TRBV6-5 and TRBJ1-4; the D gene is possibly TRBD1 (6 bases). V lost 2 bases and J 0 bases, leaving 10 bases between the germline ends. The CDR3 consists of 16 residues. In germline, CDR1 is MNHEY, CDR2 SVGAGI. The CDR3 sequence is CASSYRTVATNEKLFF. The DNA for the CDR3 is TGTGCCAGCAGTTACCGGACAGTAGCAACTAATGAAAAACTGTTTTTT.

This sequence joins TRBV5-6 and TRBJ2-3; D unresolved. The V end was cut by 0 bases, the J end by 4 bases, with 12 bases between. This CDR3 spans 15 amino acids. The germline gives CDR1 SGHDT, CDR2 YYEEEE. CDR3 nucleotides: TGTGCCAGCAGCTTGGTGTCTCTGTCCCCAGATACGCAGTATTTT. This translates into CASSLVSLSPDTQYF.

This sequence joins TRBV30 and TRBJ2-3; a possible D gene is TRBD2 (6 bases). V shed 3 bases and J shed 3 bases, with 22 bases lying between them. The CDR3 extends over 17 amino acids. Germline V gene data show CDR1 as GTSNPN and CDR2 as SVGIG (reference sequence). The CDR3 nucleotides read TGTGCCTGGAGGGGCGACCAGCGACGGGAGAGGACAGATACGCAGTATTTT. This encodes CAWRGDQRRERTDTQYF.

This clone was counted only a few times. The chain carries TRBV6-4 and TRBJ1-6, with D unclear. The germline V gene encodes CDR1 MRHNA and CDR2 SNTAGT. This CDR3 has 13 residues. Trimming removed 2 bases from V and 7 bases from J, with 6 bases in between. Here the CDR3 reads CASSDTFNSPLHF. The CDR3 region has the DNA TGTGCCAGCAGTGACACTTTCAATTCACCCCTCCACTTT.